This is a list of T cell receptor beta chains from one sample in a study of CD8+ T cells in alopecia areata. The data were produced by immunoSEQ multiplex PCR, yet TCRdb's version contains in-frame clones alone and is incomplete. The data contain some 100,000 clones, about two fifths of them singletons. Sequenced material: CD4+ T cells sorted from blood. These receptors were collected from a human donor with alopecia areata. Each CDR3 is given with its conserved first and last residue. The D gene is left open where the match is weak. For some rows the clone size is stated as once, few or many, or as a class when expanded; others skip it.

>few|TRBD1|TRBJ2-3|TRBV5-1
TGCGCCAGCAGCTTGACCGGACAGGCGACAGATACGCAGTATTTT
CASSLTGQATDTQYF
>few|.|TRBJ1-4|TRBV7-8
TGTGCCAGCAGTTCCGGGACAAGGGGTGAAAAACTGTTTTTT
CASSSGTRGEKLFF
>many|.|TRBJ1-3|TRBV28
TGTGCCAGCAGGCCCCAAGGGACTGGAAACACCATATATTTT
CASRPQGTGNTIYF
>.|.|TRBJ2-3|TRBV4-3
TGCGCCAGCAGCCCAGAAAGGAGCGGAGCTAGCACAGATACGCAGTATTTT
CASSPERSGASTDTQYF
>.|TRBD1|TRBJ2-5|TRBV30
TGTGCCTCAGGGGGCTTCGAGACCCAGTACTTC
CASGGFETQYF
>.|TRBD1|TRBJ2-1|TRBV9
TGTGCCAGCAGCGTAGGACAGGGCCCCTACAATGAGCAGTTCTTC
CASSVGQGPYNEQFF
>.|.|TRBJ1-1|TRBV7-3
TGTGCCAGCAGCTTATCGGGTGGGGACACTGAAGCTTTCTTT
CASSLSGGDTEAFF
>once|.|TRBJ2-7|TRBV11-2
TGTGCCAGCAGCAAGAGGACGGCGAGCTCCTACGAGCAGTACTTC
CASSKRTASSYEQYF
>once|.|TRBJ1-2|TRBV2
TGTGCCAGCACCCTCACAGATTTTTATGGCTACACCTTC
CASTLTDFYGYTF
>.|.|TRBJ1-2|TRBV5-1
TGCGCCAGCAGCTTGGAGGCAAACTATGGCTACACCTTC
CASSLEANYGYTF
>few|.|TRBJ2-1|TRBV5-1
TGCGCCAGCAGCTTGGTCGCCAATGAGCAGTTCTTC
CASSLVANEQFF
>.|TRBD2|TRBJ2-3|TRBV27
TGTGCCAGCAGTCCTGGGACTAGCGGAACAGATACGCAGTATTTT
CASSPGTSGTDTQYF
>.|.|TRBJ2-5|TRBV4-1
TGCGCCAGCAGCCATCCATACCGGGAGGAGACCCAGTACTTC
CASSHPYREETQYF
>.|TRBD2|TRBJ2-5|TRBV7-9
TGTGCCAGCAGCTTAGGAGGGCGTCGCGGGAGGGGGGAGACCCAGTACTTC
CASSLGGRRGRGETQYF
>.|.|TRBJ2-2|TRBV4-2
TGTGCCAGCAGCCAAGTAGTCAGGACGGCCCCACCGAACACCGGGGAGCTGTTTTTT
CASSQVVRTAPPNTGELFF
>.|TRBD2|TRBJ2-1|TRBV29-1
TGCAGCGTTTTGCTAGCGGGGACCAAGTTCTTC
CSVLLAGTKFF
>.|TRBD1|TRBJ1-1|TRBV30
TGTGCCTGGAGCACAGGGGCCCGAGGGACTGAAGCTTTCTTT
CAWSTGARGTEAFF
>.|.|TRBJ1-2|TRBV2
TGTGCCAGCAGTGACACGGGTATCTATGGCTACACCTTC
CASSDTGIYGYTF
>.|.|TRBJ2-5|TRBV13
TGTGCCAGCAGCCAGGCTAGCTCCGAGGGACAAGAGACCCAGTACTTC
CASSQASSEGQETQYF
>many|.|TRBJ2-5|TRBV18
TGTGCCAGCTCACCACGGGCGATCCAAATCAGGGGTTCTCAAGAGACCCAGTACTTC
CASSPRAIQIRGSQETQYF
>.|TRBD2|TRBJ2-7|TRBV7-9
TGTGCCAGCAGCTTAGCCGGACTAGCGGGAGACGAGCAGTACTTC
CASSLAGLAGDEQYF
>.|.|TRBJ2-5|TRBV6-6
TGTGCCAGCAGTTACGGATTCGCGAAAAAAGAGACCCAGTACTTC
CASSYGFAKKETQYF
>.|TRBD1|TRBJ2-4|TRBV27
TGTGCCCTCCGGGGACAGGCCCTCAAAAACATTCAGTACTTC
CALRGQALKNIQYF
>.|TRBD1|TRBJ2-2|TRBV7-9
TGTGCCAGCAGCTATCCGGACAGGTGGAGGACTAACACCGGGGAGCTGTTTTTT
CASSYPDRWRTNTGELFF
>.|.|TRBJ1-1|TRBV29-1
TGCAGCGTTAACCAGCGGAACACTGAAGCTTTCTTT
CSVNQRNTEAFF
>.|.|TRBJ1-4|TRBV25-1
TGTGCCACCCTTTCGGACACGCAGTCCGAAAAACTGTTTTTT
CATLSDTQSEKLFF
>few|TRBD1|TRBJ2-7|TRBV30
TGTGCCTGGATCGGACAGGCCTCCTACGAGCAGTACTTC
CAWIGQASYEQYF
>.|TRBD1|TRBJ2-4|TRBV5-6
TGTGCCAGCAGCTTGTGGACAGGCGTCAATAACATTCAGTACTTC
CASSLWTGVNNIQYF
>few|.|TRBJ2-2|TRBV30
TGTGCCTGGAGTCGAGCGAACACCGGGGAGCTGTTTTTT
CAWSRANTGELFF
>.|TRBD2|TRBJ2-1|TRBV7-2
TGTGCCAGCAGCGCCCGGACTAGCGGTGATCAGTTCTTC
CASSARTSGDQFF
>.|TRBD2|TRBJ2-3|TRBV7-9
TGTGCCAGCCTCGCGGGAGGCACAGATACGCAGTATTTT
CASLAGGTDTQYF
>.|.|TRBJ2-5|TRBV7-3
TGTGCCAGCAGCTCATACGGGACTCTCCAAGAGACCCAGTACTTC
CASSSYGTLQETQYF
>few|.|TRBJ1-1|TRBV29-1
TGCAGCGTTGAGGGGGGATCCATGAACACTGAAGCTTTCTTT
CSVEGGSMNTEAFF
>.|.|TRBJ2-3|TRBV30
TGTGCCTGGAGTGGAGTAGCGGTCACAGATACGCAGTATTTT
CAWSGVAVTDTQYF
>few|.|TRBJ1-1|TRBV7-2
TGTGCCAGCAGCTTAGGGCAGAACACTGAAGCTTTCTTT
CASSLGQNTEAFF
>few|.|TRBJ2-7|TRBV21-1
TGTGCCAGCAGCAAAGTGGGAGGTATTTCGGACGAGCAGTACTTC
CASSKVGGISDEQYF
>.|.|TRBJ2-3|TRBV7-3
TGTGCCAGCAGCTTAACCCCAGTATCAGATACGCAGTATTTT
CASSLTPVSDTQYF
>few|TRBD1|TRBJ1-2|TRBV29-1
TGCAGCGTAGAGGACAGGGTCGGCTATGGCTACACCTTC
CSVEDRVGYGYTF
>.|TRBD1|TRBJ2-7|TRBV23-1
TGCGCCAGTCCACGGGGACAGGGGGCGGTTTTCCACGAGCAGTACTTC
CASPRGQGAVFHEQYF
>.|.|TRBJ2-5|TRBV29-1
TGCAGCGTTGAGGGGGCCAACCAAGAGACCCAGTACTTC
CSVEGANQETQYF
>many|.|TRBJ2-7|TRBV6-5
TGTGCCAGCAGCCGTTCAGCTAGCTCCTACGAGCAGTACTTC
CASSRSASSYEQYF
>.|TRBD1|TRBJ2-7|TRBV27
TGTGCCAGCAGTGTTGACAGGGCCGGTCAATACGAGCAGTACTTC
CASSVDRAGQYEQYF
>.|TRBD1|TRBJ1-2|TRBV5-6
TGTGCCAGCAGCCGGGACAGGGCGGTCTACACCTTC
CASSRDRAVYTF
>few|.|TRBJ2-7|TRBV28
TGTGCCAGCAGTCAACAGGGCTACGAGCAGTACTTC
CASSQQGYEQYF
>few|.|TRBJ2-1|TRBV7-2
TGTGCCAGCAGCGTCCCTGTGGGCGGGCCGTACAATGAGCAGTTCTTC
CASSVPVGGPYNEQFF